One and the same sample provided the 29 T cell receptor beta chains below, sequenced in a study of shared clonotypes between healthy human individuals. TCRdb's copy holds only in-frame clones and misses some; the assay was immunoSEQ multiplex PCR. This sample yields approximately 980,000 clones, of which approximately 76% are seen a single time; about 1.5% belongs to the top ten. Sequences were obtained from memory CD4+ T cells sorted from blood. Subset in this sample: CD45RA-negative fraction. All receptors come from a man between 18 and 29 years old in good health.

The V gene is TRBV27, the J gene TRBJ1-4; D is unclear. Germline lookup yields CDR1 MNHEY and CDR2 SMNVEV (reference sequence). The CDR3 has 15 amino acids. The V end lost 6 bases, the J end lost 0 bases, and 11 bases lay between the germline ends. This chain's CDR3 is CASRRADATNEKLFF. DNA for the CDR3: TGTGCCAGCAGGAGAGCGGATGCAACTAATGAAAAACTGTTTTTT.

The CDR3 DNA sequence: TGTGCCAGCAGCTGGGACACACTCTACGAGCAGTACTTC. Translating it yields CASSWDTLYEQYF. J is TRBJ2-7 and V is TRBV7-8; the D gene is possibly TRBD1 (6 bases). The germline V gene encodes CDR1 SGHVS and CDR2 FQNEAQ. The CDR3 extends over 13 amino acids. V lost 4 bases to trimming and J lost 3 bases, with 10 bases between them.

This chain uses TRBV30 with TRBJ1-3, with D unresolved. V lost 0 bases, J lost 4 bases, and 10 bases lay in between. Per germline, CDR1 GTSNPN and CDR2 SVGIG (reference sequence). The CDR3 loop spans 14 amino acids. The CDR3 loop reads CAWSVDGRGNTIYF. CDR3 DNA sequence: TGTGCCTGGAGTGTCGACGGCCGAGGAAACACCATATATTTT. Based on the CDR3 plus reference TRBV30 and TRBJ1-3, the full variable domain is SQTIHQWPATLVQPVGSPLSLECTVEGTSNPNLYWYRQAAGRGLQLLFYSVGIGQISSEVPQNLSASRPQDRQFILSSKKLLLSDSGFYLCAWSVDGRGNTIYFGEGSWLTVV.

The chain couples TRBV4-1 to TRBJ1-2; D is unresolved. The CDR3 has 13 amino acids. Germline V gene sequence: CDR1 MGHRA, CDR2 YSYEKL. Between the trimmed V and J ends, which lost 0 bases and 5 bases, there was a span of 7 bases. CDR3: CASSQDMRYGYTF. In DNA, the CDR3 is TGCGCCAGCAGCCAAGATATGCGGTATGGCTACACCTTC.

This clone has a handful of counts. The chain joins TRBV19 to TRBJ2-2; TRBD1 might be the D (6 bases). The ends were cut back, 6 bases at V and 6 bases at J, with 14 bases in the middle. CDR3 length equals 14 residues. Germline-derived CDR1 and CDR2 are LNHDA and SQIVND (reference sequence). The CDR3 DNA is TGTGCCAGTAGCAACAGGGTTTCGGCCGGGGAGCTGTTTTTT. Translation: CASSNRVSAGELFF.

V and J are TRBV11-2 and TRBJ2-3, with TRBD1 identical over 7 bases. The CDR3 is 15 residues long. V lost 3 bases, J lost 1 base, and 4 bases stayed unmatched. Germline CDR1 reads SGHAT; CDR2 reads FQNNGV. CDR3 in DNA: TGTGCCAGCAGCTTTCAAACAGGGGGCACAGATACGCAGTATTTT. Its protein product is CASSFQTGGTDTQYF.

The chain carries TRBV28 and TRBJ2-3; 11 bases line up with TRBD1. After removal of 4 bases from V and 6 bases from J, the junction contained 9 bases not matched to a gene. The CDR3 sequence is 16 residues long. In germline, CDR1 is MDHEN, CDR2 SYDVKM. The CDR3: CASSSGTGGSWDTQYF. CDR3 DNA sequence: TGTGCCAGCAGTTCCGGGACAGGGGGTTCGTGGGATACGCAGTATTTT.

This clone was picked up a small number of times. The V and J genes are TRBV29-1 and TRBJ2-5, with 7 nucleotides matching TRBD1. Matching the DNA end better, TRBJ2-7 makes the J call doubtful. CDR3 length equals 16 residues. Germline CDR1 SQVTM, CDR2 ANQGSEA. CDR3 residues: CSVDPTGTASAYEQYF. CDR3 coding DNA: TGCAGCGTTGACCCGACCGGGACAGCCTCTGCCTACGAGCAGTACTTC.

This sequence joins TRBV5-1 and TRBJ2-5; 10 positions agree with TRBD2. Losses at the gene ends were 1 base for V and 5 bases for J; bases not matched to a gene: 8. This CDR3 is built from 16 residues. The germline gives CDR1 SGHRS, CDR2 YFSETQ. The CDR3 DNA sequence: TGCGCCAGCAGCTTGACTAGCGGGGCCCGGGGGGAGACCCAGTACTTC. Its protein product is CASSLTSGARGETQYF.

In its sample, this clone was seen a few times. The CDR3 nucleotides read TGTGCCAGCAGCATGGTCCTGGGAAGCAATCAGCCCCAGCATTTT. Translated, it gives CASSMVLGSNQPQHF. This chain connects TRBV7-9 to TRBJ1-5; D remains ambiguous. Trimming left V 5 bases short and J 1 base short, with 12 bases between. The germline V gene encodes CDR1 SEHNR and CDR2 FQNEAQ (reference sequence). This CDR3 spans 15 amino acids.

The V and J genes are TRBV29-1 and TRBJ2-7; the match to TRBD2 covers 13 bases. The J segment lost 7 bases and the V segment lost 4 bases, leaving 1 base of the junction unmatched. The germline gives CDR1 SQVTM, CDR2 ANQGSEA. This CDR3 is 12 amino acids long. For the CDR3, the DNA is TGCAGCGTTGTGACTAGCGGGGGGGAGCAGTACTTC. Residues: CSVVTSGGEQYF.

The chain recombines TRBV30 with TRBJ2-5; D might be TRBD2 (6 bases). CDR3 size: 15 residues. Germline assignment: CDR1 GTSNPN and CDR2 SVGIG (reference sequence). Trimming took 2 bases from V and 5 from J, leaving 18 bases between them. The CDR3 coding sequence is TGTGCCTGGAGTCCAGGGACTCATGGGGGGGAGACCCAGTACTTC. Translation gives CAWSPGTHGGETQYF.

V usage is TRBV6-1 and J usage is TRBJ1-5; D call uncertain. Germline values: CDR1 MNHNS, CDR2 SASEGT. Trimming took 6 bases from V and 5 from J, leaving 5 bases between them. The CDR3 sequence is 11 residues long. The CDR3 reads CASRTDQPQHF. As DNA, the CDR3 is TGTGCCAGCAGAACTGATCAGCCCCAGCATTTT.

The chain couples TRBV5-6 to TRBJ2-5, with D possibly being TRBD2 (6 bases). Germline CDR1 is SGHDT and CDR2 is YYEEEE. The CDR3 is 15 amino acids. Trimming removed 1 base at V and 5 bases at J, with 15 bases between. CDR3 coding DNA: TGTGCCAGCAGCTTGATTGAACTAGCAGGGGAGACCCAGTACTTC. The encoded protein is CASSLIELAGETQYF.

This sequence joins TRBV11-1 and TRBJ1-1, with no clear D. V lost 5 bases, J lost 8 bases, and 12 bases lay in between. The germline V gene has CDR1 SGHAT and CDR2 FQDESV (reference sequence). CDR3 size: 12 residues. For the CDR3, the DNA is TGTGCCAGCAGCCATTCCGGGATGGAAGCTTTCTTT. Residues: CASSHSGMEAFF.

The chain has TRBV5-6 and TRBJ1-2; D is uncertain. This CDR3 is built from 14 residues. Germline-derived CDR1 and CDR2 are SGHDT and YYEEEE. V was clipped by 2 bases and J by 2 bases, with 10 bases between them. The CDR3 sequence is CASSFQGPNYGYTF. For the CDR3, the DNA is TGTGCCAGCAGCTTTCAAGGGCCCAACTATGGCTACACCTTC.

The chain uses TRBV6-5 and TRBJ1-2, with 7 bases fitting TRBD1. The germline V gene has CDR1 MNHEY and CDR2 SVGAGI. Trimming removed 9 bases from V and 2 bases from J; junction bases left unmatched: 3. The CDR3 length is 12 residues. The CDR3 loop is CASMTGNYGYTF. As DNA, the CDR3 is TGTGCCAGTATGACAGGGAACTATGGCTACACCTTC.

The gene calls are TRBV27 and TRBJ2-7; D is perhaps TRBD2 (5 bases). CDR1 and CDR2 from the germline V gene are MNHEY and SMNVEV (reference sequence). The CDR3 is 15 residues long. The germline V and J ends were trimmed by 7 bases and 2 bases, with 18 bases remaining between them. Here the CDR3 DNA reads TGTGCCAGCACCCGATGGGCGGGTGGGGCCTACGAGCAGTACTTC. This translates into CASTRWAGGAYEQYF.

This clone was seen just once. The genes are TRBV2 and TRBJ2-7; a weak D match, TRBD2 (6 bases). This CDR3 is 15 amino acids long. Germline V CDR1 and CDR2: SNHLY, FYNNEI. The V end was cut by 6 bases, the J end by 0 bases, with 15 bases between. DNA of the CDR3: TGTGCCAGCAGAAGGGAGGCTAGCGACTCCTACGAGCAGTACTTC. Residues: CASRREASDSYEQYF.

This clone turned up a few times. V gene TRBV9 combines with J gene TRBJ1-2; the D gene is possibly TRBD1 (6 bases). Germline V lookup: CDR1 SGDLS, CDR2 YYNGEE. The length of the CDR3 is 18 residues. Trimming removed 3 bases at V and 0 bases at J, with 21 bases between. This CDR3 is CASSAGGPTKRSNYGYTF. The CDR3 bases are TGTGCCAGCAGCGCCGGGGGGCCGACCAAACGATCTAACTATGGCTACACCTTC.

The CDR3 loop is CAWARQGGLYSNQPQHF. The CDR3 DNA reads TGTGCCTGGGCCCGACAGGGGGGGCTTTATAGCAATCAGCCCCAGCATTTT. V is TRBV30 and J is TRBJ1-5; 9 nucleotides agree with TRBD1. Germline V CDR1 and CDR2: GTSNPN, SVGIG (reference sequence). This CDR3 has 17 amino acids. V shed 5 bases and J 0 bases; nucleotides not matched to a gene: 11.

This chain uses TRBV2 with TRBJ2-5; D is unclear. The J call is uncertain, as TRBJ2-7 better fits the DNA end. CDR3 length: 13 amino acids. Germline V gene data show CDR1 as SNHLY and CDR2 as FYNNEI. The CDR3 spells CASSVLASREQYF. The DNA for the CDR3 is TGTGCCAGCAGTGTATTGGCGTCCCGCGAGCAGTACTTC.

V usage is TRBV9 and J usage is TRBJ1-4, with TRBD1 matching 8 bases. Looked up from germline, CDR1 is SGDLS and CDR2 is YYNGEE. The V gene end was trimmed by 4 bases and the J gene end by 7 bases; junction bases not matched to a gene: 9. This CDR3 is 15 amino acids long. The CDR3 region is CASSLNGQGGEKLFF. Written as DNA, the CDR3 is TGTGCCAGCAGCCTAAATGGACAGGGAGGTGAAAAACTGTTTTTT.

The rearrangement links TRBV18 to TRBJ1-1; D is ambiguous. The CDR3 is made up of 14 amino acids. The germline gives CDR1 KGHSH, CDR2 LQKENI. The V and J ends lost 3 bases and 0 bases respectively, with 8 bases between them. For the CDR3, the DNA is TGTGCCAGCTCACCGCAATCAGTGAACACTGAAGCTTTCTTT. It codes for CASSPQSVNTEAFF.

For this clone: Other nucleotide sequences in the sample specify the same CDR3. V usage is TRBV6-5 and J usage is TRBJ1-1; D ambiguous. The CDR3 has 13 residues. From germline, CDR1 is MNHEY and CDR2 SVGAGI. The V and J ends lost 2 bases and 2 bases respectively, with 6 bases between them. CDR3 sequence reads: CASSYGRNTEAFF. In nucleotides, the CDR3 is TGTGCCAGCAGTTACGGGCGAAACACTGAAGCTTTCTTT.

In this sample, this clone turned up a few times. V gene TRBV2 combines with J gene TRBJ1-2; TRBD1 matches 8 bases. Germline CDR1 and CDR2: SNHLY and FYNNEI. This CDR3 contains 13 residues. V lost 2 bases to trimming and J lost 6 bases; unmatched junction nucleotides: 2. The CDR3, as DNA: TGTGCCAGCAGTGAATCAGGGGGCAATGGCTACACCTTC. Protein: CASSESGGNGYTF.

The chain links TRBV19 to TRBJ2-3; the D gene could be TRBD1 or TRBD2 (5 bases each). The CDR3 has 16 residues. CDR1 and CDR2 (germline): LNHDA, SQIVND (reference sequence). The germline V and J ends were trimmed by 7 bases and 3 bases, with 20 bases remaining between them. CDR3 loop: CASTPSRGRGTDTQYF. The CDR3 coding sequence is TGTGCCAGTACTCCTAGTCGGGGCCGCGGGACAGATACGCAGTATTTT.

The chain links TRBV28 to TRBJ1-1; 7 bases are a match to TRBD1. After removal of 6 bases from V and 6 bases from J, the junction contained 7 bases not matched to a gene. Germline lookup yields CDR1 MDHEN and CDR2 SYDVKM. This CDR3 is built from 13 residues. The CDR3: CASRGTGTAEAFF. The CDR3, as DNA: TGTGCCAGCAGGGGGACCGGGACAGCTGAAGCTTTCTTT.

CDR3 amino acids: CASSLDRVPGGTGAFF. Here the CDR3 DNA reads TGTGCCAGCAGCTTGGATAGGGTCCCTGGAGGGACGGGAGCTTTCTTT. V is TRBV5-4 and J is TRBJ1-1; possibly TRBD1 for D (5 bases). CDR3 length equals 16 residues. V was clipped by 0 bases and J by 10 bases, with 22 bases between them. Germline values: CDR1 SGHNT, CDR2 YYREEE (reference sequence).